The T cell receptor (beta chain) described here comes from a study of cytomegalovirus exposure and HLA in healthy donors. This clone was counted only a few times. The assay was immunoSEQ multiplex PCR, and TCRdb's table has in-frame clones only and misses some. The sample has about 64,000 clones; around 88% are singletons. This clonotype was obtained from a woman under 30 in good health and CMV-seronegative. The sample taken for sequencing was PBMCs.

The CDR3 bases are TGTGCCAGCAGCCGATCGGGGGTTCAGGGAGAGACCCAGTACTTC. Its translation: CASSRSGVQGETQYF. The chain is built from TRBV7-2 and TRBJ2-5, with a tentative D call TRBD2 (6 bases). This CDR3 has 15 residues. The germline V and J ends were trimmed by 5 bases and 4 bases, with 17 bases remaining between them. The germline V gene has CDR1 SGHTA and CDR2 FQGNSA.